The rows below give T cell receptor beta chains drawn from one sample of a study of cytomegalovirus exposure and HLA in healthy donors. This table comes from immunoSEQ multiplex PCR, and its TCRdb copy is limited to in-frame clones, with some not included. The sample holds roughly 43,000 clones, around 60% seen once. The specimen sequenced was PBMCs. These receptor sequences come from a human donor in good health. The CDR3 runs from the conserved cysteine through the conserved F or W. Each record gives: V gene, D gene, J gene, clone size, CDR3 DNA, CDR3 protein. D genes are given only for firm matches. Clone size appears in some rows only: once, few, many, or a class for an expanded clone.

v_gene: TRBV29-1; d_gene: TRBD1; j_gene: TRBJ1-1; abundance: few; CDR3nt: TGCAGCGTTGAGACAGGGGCAAACCTTAACACTGAAGCTTTCTTT; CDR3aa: CSVETGANLNTEAFF
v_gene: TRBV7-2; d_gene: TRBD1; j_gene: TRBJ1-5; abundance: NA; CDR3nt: TGTGCCAGCAGCGTAGGGACAGGGTCCCGACCCCAGCATTTT; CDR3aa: CASSVGTGSRPQHF
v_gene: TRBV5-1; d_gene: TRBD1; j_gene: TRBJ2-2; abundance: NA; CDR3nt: TGCGCCAGCAGCTTACAGGGGGCCGGGGAGCTGTTTTTT; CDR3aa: CASSLQGAGELFF
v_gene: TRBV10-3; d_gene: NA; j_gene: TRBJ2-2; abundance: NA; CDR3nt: TGTGCCATCAGATCGACTAACACCGGGGAGCTGTTTTTT; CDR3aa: CAIRSTNTGELFF
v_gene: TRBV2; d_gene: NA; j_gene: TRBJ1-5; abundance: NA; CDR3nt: TGTGCCAGCAGAATGGAAACCGGGGATCAGCCCCAGCATTTT; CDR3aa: CASRMETGDQPQHF
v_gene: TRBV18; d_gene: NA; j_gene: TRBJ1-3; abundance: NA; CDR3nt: TGTGCCAGCTTTCCCACCAGCTCTGGAAACACCATATATTTT; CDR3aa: CASFPTSSGNTIYF
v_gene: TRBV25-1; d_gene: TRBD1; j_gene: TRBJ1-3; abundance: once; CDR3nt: TGTGCCAGCATCGCTCAACAGGGGCTCCGAAACACCATATATTTT; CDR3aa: CASIAQQGLRNTIYF
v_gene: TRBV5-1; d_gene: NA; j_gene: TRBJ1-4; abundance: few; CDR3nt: TGCGCCAGCAGCTTGTCTACTTCAACTAATGAAAAACTGTTTTTT; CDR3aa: CASSLSTSTNEKLFF
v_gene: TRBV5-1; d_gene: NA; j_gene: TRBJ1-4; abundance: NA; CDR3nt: TGCGCCAGCAGCTGGACAGAGAATGAAAAACTGTTTTTT; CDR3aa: CASSWTENEKLFF
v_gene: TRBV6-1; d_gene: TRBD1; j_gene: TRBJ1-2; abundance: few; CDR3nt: TGTGCCAGCAGTGCCGGACAGGGCCGAAGCGGCTATGGCTACACCTTC; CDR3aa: CASSAGQGRSGYGYTF
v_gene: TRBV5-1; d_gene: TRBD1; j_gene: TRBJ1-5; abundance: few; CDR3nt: TGCGCCAGCAGCCCCGGGACAGGGACGGATCAGCCCCAGCATTTT; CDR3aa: CASSPGTGTDQPQHF